The present T cell receptor (beta chain) was sequenced within a study of HIV-infected patients and healthy controls. Broader study findings: Healthy controls shared more CDR3 sequences between individuals than HIV-infected patients did. Significantly higher mean Gini indices appeared in HIV-infected repertoires, possibly reflecting oligoclonality. CMV-associated CDR3s mostly grew nonsignificantly during therapy, while HIV-associated CDR3s declined significantly.

V shed 3 bases and J shed 1 base, with 13 bases lying between them. The CDR3 totals 16 residues. CDR1 KGHSH and CDR2 LQKENI come from the germline V gene. As to this clonotype: The target antigen is unknown.

Antiretroviral therapy had run roughly three months, about 14 weeks, before follow-up blood collection. Whole blood was used without fractionation, so all unsorted peripheral T cells were included. Alpha and beta constant-region primers primed reverse transcription of 400 to 500 ng RNA. Using multiplexing indices, alpha and beta chain libraries were generated apart by chain-specific third strand synthesis. Each CDR3 protein is one row after TCRdb ran MiXCR on the 5' RACE reads. Among 7,000 to 9,000 distinct CDR3 sequences listed, around 9.3% were seen once. The TCR sequence derives from an adult with HIV infection. The input for sequencing was blood, taken during antiretroviral therapy. The chain joins TRBV18 to TRBJ1-5, with a weak D call TRBD1 (5 bases). The CDR3 nucleotides are TGTGCCAGCTCACCGAATACCCGGGACAGCAATCAGCCCCAGCATTTT. Translating gives CASSPNTRDSNQPQHF.